A single sample is the source of the 11 T cell receptor beta chains below, sequenced in a study of PD-L1 blockade in urothelial cancer. The time point was: pretreatment peripheral blood. The protocol was immunoSEQ multiplex PCR, while the TCRdb copy is restricted to in-frame clones and leaves out a portion. The sample has roughly 51,000 clones, 79% seen once. This material consisted of PBMCs, taken around atezolizumab (anti-PD-L1) treatment. Receptor source: a man aged 65-85 years with urothelial cancer.

The chain joins TRBV2 to TRBJ1-1; D is ambiguous. The CDR3 consists of 14 residues. Trimming shortened V by 6 bases and J by 5 bases, and 16 bases separated the two germline ends. Germline V gene lookup returns CDR1 SNHLY and CDR2 FYNNEI. The CDR3 DNA sequence: TGTGCCAGCAGGGCGGTGGTTCAGCGTACTGAAGCTTTCTTT. It is translated as CASRAVVQRTEAFF.

The rearrangement uses TRBV2 and TRBJ2-2; D possibly corresponds to TRBD2 (6 bases). Germline CDR1 is SNHLY and CDR2 is FYNNEI. The V and J ends lost 6 bases and 6 bases respectively, with 20 bases between them. This CDR3 has 16 amino acids. The CDR3 protein is CASSLSGPKVAGELFF. DNA of the CDR3: TGTGCCAGCAGCCTTAGCGGACCTAAGGTGGCCGGGGAGCTGTTTTTT.

The DNA for the CDR3 is TGTGCCAGCAGCGTAGGTCCAGGGGAAAACTATGGCTACACCTTC. Its protein product is CASSVGPGENYGYTF. The V gene is TRBV9, the J gene TRBJ1-2; maybe TRBD1 (6 bases). CDR3 size: 15 residues. The germline CDR1 and CDR2 sequences are SGDLS and YYNGEE. V shed 0 bases and J shed 2 bases, with 11 bases lying between them.

The chain employs TRBV9 and TRBJ1-4, with D unresolved. V was cut by 4 bases and J by 3 bases, with 16 bases left in between. This CDR3 has 16 amino acids. Germline CDR1 is SGDLS and CDR2 is YYNGEE. The DNA for the CDR3 is TGTGCCAGCAGCAGCTTGGCGGGCCCACCTAATGAAAAACTGTTTTTT. It translates to CASSSLAGPPNEKLFF.

The rearrangement uses TRBV2 and TRBJ1-5; D call uncertain. The CDR3 totals 14 residues. V lost 3 bases, J lost 9 bases, and 15 bases lay in between. Germline V gene data show CDR1 as SNHLY and CDR2 as FYNNEI. The chain's CDR3 is CASSDMTPAGPQHF. The CDR3 DNA reads as TGTGCCAGCAGTGATATGACGCCGGCGGGGCCCCAGCATTTT.

This rearrangement joins TRBV2 to TRBJ2-3; 11 nucleotides line up with TRBD2. Looked up from germline, CDR1 is SNHLY and CDR2 is FYNNEI. J was trimmed by 0 bases and V by 5 bases; bases with no gene match: 4. The CDR3 runs 16 residues. The CDR3 protein is CASSKRLAGSTDTQYF. The CDR3, as DNA: TGTGCCAGCAGTAAAAGACTAGCGGGAAGCACAGATACGCAGTATTTT.

This chain joins TRBV28 and TRBJ2-5; tentative D call: TRBD2 (6 bases). Trimming cost V 4 bases and J 1 base, with 13 bases left between them. The CDR3 is 15 residues long. Germline CDR1 reads MDHEN; CDR2 reads SYDVKM. CDR3 region: CASSSPSGPQETQYF. Here the CDR3 DNA reads TGTGCCAGCAGTTCCCCAAGCGGGCCCCAAGAGACCCAGTACTTC.

V gene TRBV28 combines with J gene TRBJ1-1; D is unclear. The germline CDR1 and CDR2 sequences are MDHEN and SYDVKM. V was shortened by 0 bases and J by 0 bases, with 11 bases between the two germline ends. This CDR3 is 16 amino acids long. This chain's CDR3 is CASSLWVGEMNTEAFF. The CDR3 nucleotides are TGTGCCAGCAGTTTATGGGTAGGAGAAATGAACACTGAAGCTTTCTTT.

This chain uses TRBV5-1 with TRBJ2-1, with 8 nucleotides matching TRBD2. Germline values: CDR1 SGHRS, CDR2 YFSETQ. CDR3 size: 14 residues. V lost 5 bases, J lost 9 bases, and 10 bases stayed unmatched. CDR3: CASSQSGSLGEQFF. The CDR3 bases are TGCGCCAGCAGTCAAAGCGGGAGCCTCGGTGAGCAGTTCTTC.

The CDR3 protein is CASRRLAGNYNEQFF. DNA of the CDR3: TGTGCCAGCAGACGACTAGCGGGAAACTACAATGAGCAGTTCTTC. The chain is built from TRBV2 and TRBJ2-1; TRBD2 aligns across 11 bases. Germline trimming cut 6 bases from V and 3 bases from J; bases unmatched to any gene: 4. Germline V gene data show CDR1 as SNHLY and CDR2 as FYNNEI. This CDR3 has 15 residues. Variable domain in full (rest from reference TRBV2 and TRBJ2-1): EPEVTQTPSHQVTQMGQEVILRCVPISNHLYFYWYRQILGQKVEFLVSFYNNEISEKSEIFDDQFSVERPDGSNFTLKIRSTKLEDSAMYFCASRRLAGNYNEQFFGPGTRLTVL.

The V and J genes are TRBV27 and TRBJ2-1; 8 bases align to TRBD2. CDR1 is MNHEY and CDR2 is SMNVEV in the germline V gene (reference sequence). The length of the CDR3 is 17 residues. V lost 2 bases to trimming and J lost 5 bases; unmatched junction nucleotides: 11. CDR3 amino acids: CASSLPLSGGPNNEQFF. The DNA for the CDR3 is TGTGCCAGCAGTTTACCCCTTTCGGGGGGGCCTAACAATGAGCAGTTCTTC.